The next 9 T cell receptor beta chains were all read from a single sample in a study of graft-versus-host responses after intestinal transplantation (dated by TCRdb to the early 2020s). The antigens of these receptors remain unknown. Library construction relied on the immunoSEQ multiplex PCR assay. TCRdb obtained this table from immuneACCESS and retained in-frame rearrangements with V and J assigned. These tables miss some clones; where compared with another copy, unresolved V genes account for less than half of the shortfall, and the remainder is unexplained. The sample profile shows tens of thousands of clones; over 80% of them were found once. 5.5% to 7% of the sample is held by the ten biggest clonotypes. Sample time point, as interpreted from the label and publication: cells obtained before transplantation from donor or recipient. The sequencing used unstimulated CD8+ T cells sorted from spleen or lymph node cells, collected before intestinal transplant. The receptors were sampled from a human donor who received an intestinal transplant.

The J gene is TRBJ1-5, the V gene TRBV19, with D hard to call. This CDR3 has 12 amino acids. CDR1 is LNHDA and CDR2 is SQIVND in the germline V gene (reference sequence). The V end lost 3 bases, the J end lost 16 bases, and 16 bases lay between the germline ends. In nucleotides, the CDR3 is TGTGCCAGTAGTATTTGGTGGGATTCTAAACATTTT. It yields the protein CASSIWWDSKHF.

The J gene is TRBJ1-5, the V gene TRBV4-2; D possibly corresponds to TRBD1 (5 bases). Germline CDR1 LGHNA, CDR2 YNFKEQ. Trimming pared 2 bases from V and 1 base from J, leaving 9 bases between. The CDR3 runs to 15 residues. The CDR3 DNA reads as TGTGCCAGCAGCCAAAAGGGGAGGAGCAATCAGCCCCAGCATTTT. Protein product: CASSQKGRSNQPQHF.

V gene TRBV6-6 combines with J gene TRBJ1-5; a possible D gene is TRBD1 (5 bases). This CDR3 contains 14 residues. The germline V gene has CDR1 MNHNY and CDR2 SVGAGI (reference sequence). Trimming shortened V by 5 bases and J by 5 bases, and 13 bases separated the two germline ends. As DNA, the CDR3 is TGTGCCAGCAGTACCGGGACGGAACATCAGCCCCAGCATTTT. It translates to CASSTGTEHQPQHF.

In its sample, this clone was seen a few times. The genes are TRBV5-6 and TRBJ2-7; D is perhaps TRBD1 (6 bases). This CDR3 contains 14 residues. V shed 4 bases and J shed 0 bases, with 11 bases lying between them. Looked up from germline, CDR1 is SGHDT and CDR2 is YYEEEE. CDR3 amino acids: CASSQTDSSYEQYF. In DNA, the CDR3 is TGTGCCAGCAGCCAGACGGACAGCTCCTACGAGCAGTACTTC.

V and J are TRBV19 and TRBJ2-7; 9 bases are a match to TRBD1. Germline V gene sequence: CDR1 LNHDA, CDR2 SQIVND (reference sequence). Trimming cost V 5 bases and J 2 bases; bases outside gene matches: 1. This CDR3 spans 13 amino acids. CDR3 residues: CASSWDRAYEQYF. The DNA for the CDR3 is TGTGCCAGTAGTTGGGACAGGGCCTACGAGCAGTACTTC. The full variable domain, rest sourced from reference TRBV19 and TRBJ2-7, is DGGITQSPKYLFRKEGQNVTLSCEQNLNHDAMYWYRQDPGQGLRLIYYSQIVNDFQKGDIAEGYSVSREKKESFPLTVTSAQKNPTAFYLCASSWDRAYEQYFGPGTRLTVT.

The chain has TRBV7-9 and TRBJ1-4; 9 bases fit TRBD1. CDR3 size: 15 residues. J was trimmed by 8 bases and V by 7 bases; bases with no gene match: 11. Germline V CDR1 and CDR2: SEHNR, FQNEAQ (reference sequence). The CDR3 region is CASTPIGTGQEKLFF. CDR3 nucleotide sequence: TGTGCCAGCACCCCGATCGGGACAGGGCAGGAAAAACTGTTTTTT.

CDR3 sequence: CAISDPTGGNTEAFF. CDR3 in DNA: TGTGCCATCAGTGATCCAACAGGGGGCAACACTGAAGCTTTCTTT. This chain joins TRBV10-3 and TRBJ1-1, with 9 bases lining up with TRBD1. The CDR3 loop spans 15 amino acids. CDR1 is ENHRY, CDR2 SYGVKD, per germline. V dropped 3 bases and J dropped 2; count of bases not matched to a gene: 4.

Written as DNA, the CDR3 is TGTGCCAGCAGCCAATTTAGAGGGTTGGCAAACACCATATATTTT. Translation gives CASSQFRGLANTIYF. The chain joins TRBV4-2 to TRBJ1-3; the D is unclear. The V gene lost 2 bases and the J gene lost 6 bases, with 14 bases spanning the gap. Per the germline V gene, CDR1 is LGHNA and CDR2 is YNFKEQ. The CDR3 has 15 residues.

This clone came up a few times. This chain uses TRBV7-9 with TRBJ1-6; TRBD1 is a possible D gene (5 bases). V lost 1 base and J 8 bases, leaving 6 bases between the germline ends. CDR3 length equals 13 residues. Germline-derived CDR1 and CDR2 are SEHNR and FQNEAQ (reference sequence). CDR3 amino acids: CASSLVGDSPLHF. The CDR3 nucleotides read TGTGCCAGCAGCTTAGTGGGGGATTCACCCCTCCACTTT. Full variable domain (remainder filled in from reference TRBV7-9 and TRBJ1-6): DTGVSQNPRHKITKRGQNVTFRCDPISEHNRLYWYRQTLGQGPEFLTYFQNEAQLEKSRLLSDRFSAERPKGSFSTLEIQRTEQGDSAMYLCASSLVGDSPLHFGNGTRLTVT.